The 19 T cell receptor beta chains below all came from one sample that was sequenced in a study of cytomegalovirus exposure and HLA in healthy donors. Primers: 60 Vbeta forward and 13 Jbeta reverse. Here immunoSEQ multiplex PCR was the method, and the copy in TCRdb shows in-frame clones only, minus some. In all, the sample yields 55,000 to 85,000 clones. Sequenced: PBMCs. The receptors here all came from a female donor in good health and CMV-seropositive.

The CDR3 sequence: CASSQDPGREVPYEQYF. CDR3 sequence (DNA): TGTGCCAGCAGCCAAGATCCTGGCAGGGAGGTTCCCTACGAGCAGTACTTC. V and J are TRBV14 and TRBJ2-7, with D possibly TRBD2 on 6 matching bases. Germline lookup yields CDR1 SGHDN and CDR2 FVKESK. Trimming pared 0 bases from V and 2 bases from J, leaving 17 bases between. The CDR3 has 17 amino acids. Full variable domain (missing parts from reference TRBV14 and TRBJ2-7): EAGVTQFPSHSVIEKGQTVTLRCDPISGHDNLYWYRRVMGKEIKFLLHFVKESKQDESGMPNNRFLAERTGGTYSTLKVQPAELEDSGVYFCASSQDPGREVPYEQYFGPGTRLTVT.

The V call is TRBV28, the J call TRBJ1-5, with D perhaps TRBD1 (5 bases). This CDR3 is 12 amino acids long. V was trimmed by 5 bases and J by 15 bases, leaving 17 bases between them. The V gene's germline CDR1 is MDHEN and CDR2 SYDVKM. In DNA, the CDR3 is TGTGCCAGCAGTCACCAGGGTTTTTTTCCGCATTTT. This encodes CASSHQGFFPHF.

This chain links TRBV9 with TRBJ2-5; TRBD1 aligns across 9 bases. The junction had 10 bases not matched to a gene; V was cut back by 4 bases and J by 6 bases. The CDR3 is made up of 15 amino acids. Germline V gene data show CDR1 as SGDLS and CDR2 as YYNGEE. CDR3: CASSPLTGGAKTQYF. The CDR3 region has the DNA TGTGCCAGCAGCCCGTTAACAGGGGGCGCGAAGACCCAGTACTTC.

This rearrangement joins TRBV9 to TRBJ2-3; 7 positions match TRBD2. Germline CDR1 is SGDLS and CDR2 is YYNGEE. The V gene end was trimmed by 0 bases and the J gene end by 3 bases; junction bases not matched to a gene: 7. The length of the CDR3 is 16 residues. This CDR3 reads CASSVGWGSGTDTQYF. CDR3 in DNA: TGTGCCAGCAGCGTAGGGTGGGGTAGCGGGACAGATACGCAGTATTTT.

Remarks on this clone: The junction differs from germline at one of its ends, possibly a read error. This rearrangement joins TRBV18 to TRBJ2-1; possibly TRBD2 for D (6 bases). Per the germline V gene, CDR1 is KGHSH and CDR2 is LQKENI. CDR3 length: 14 amino acids. CDR3 sequence reads: CASSSPRFGSEQFF. CDR3 DNA sequence: TGTGCCAGCTCATCACCTAGGTTCGGGAGTGAGCAGTTCTTC. The entire variable domain, with the rest obtained from reference TRBV18 and TRBJ2-1, is as follows: NAGVMQNPRHLVRRRGQEARLRCSPMKGHSHVYWYRQLPEEGLKFMVYLQKENIIDESGMPKERFSAEFPKEGPSILRIQQVVRGDSAAYFCASSSPRFGSEQFFGPGTRLTVL.

V and J are TRBV27 and TRBJ2-7, with TRBD2 as a possible D gene (5 bases). CDR1 and CDR2 (germline): MNHEY, SMNVEV (reference sequence). The CDR3 has 14 residues. V was shortened by 3 bases and J by 0 bases, with 9 bases between the two germline ends. The CDR3 DNA reads as TGTGCCAGCAGTTTCGGGGATAGCTCCTACGAGCAGTACTTC. Amino acid sequence: CASSFGDSSYEQYF.

The chain's CDR3 is CASSLVPGLGTEAFF. The CDR3 bases are TGCGCCAGCAGCTTGGTTCCAGGTCTGGGCACTGAAGCTTTCTTT. The chain is built from TRBV5-1 and TRBJ1-1; no definite D call. This CDR3 is 15 amino acids long. Germline-derived CDR1 and CDR2 are SGHRS and YFSETQ. V lost 0 bases to trimming and J lost 4 bases, with 13 bases between them.

J is TRBJ2-7 and V is TRBV6-5, with TRBD1 matching 9 bases. Germline loops: CDR1 MNHEY, CDR2 SVGAGI. The CDR3 extends over 15 amino acids. Trimming took 6 bases from V and 0 from J; bases not matched to a gene: 6. The CDR3 DNA is TGTGCCAGCAGGAAGGGGACAGGGAGCTCCTACGAGCAGTACTTC. Translating it yields CASRKGTGSSYEQYF.

The chain carries TRBV4-3 and TRBJ1-5, with TRBD1 matching 9 bases. The CDR3 consists of 17 residues. The trim removed 1 base at V and 0 bases at J, leaving 4 bases unmatched. The germline gives CDR1 LGHNA, CDR2 YSLEER. The CDR3 nucleotides read TGCGCCAGCAGCCAAGGGGGACAGGGTTATAGCAATCAGCCCCAGCATTTT. It is translated as CASSQGGQGYSNQPQHF.

The CDR3 nucleotides read TGTGCCAGCAGCTTAGGGGACAGGGGAACTTCCGAGACCCAGTACTTC. Residues: CASSLGDRGTSETQYF. The chain carries TRBV7-9 and TRBJ2-5; TRBD1 matches at 10 bases. This CDR3 has 16 residues. Germline V gene lookup returns CDR1 SEHNR and CDR2 FQNEAQ (reference sequence). V shed 1 base, J shed 5 bases, and the junction held 7 bases outside the gene matches.

The chain recombines TRBV7-2 with TRBJ1-2; 9 nucleotides agree with TRBD1. Germline CDR1 is SGHTA and CDR2 is FQGNSA. Trimming at V came to 3 bases and at J to 8 bases, leaving 13 bases not matched to a gene. The CDR3 extends over 16 amino acids. The CDR3 nucleotides are TGTGCCAGCAGCTTCGACAGGGGGATTGGCCCGGGGGGCTACACCTTC. It translates to CASSFDRGIGPGGYTF.

The V call is TRBV7-6, the J call TRBJ2-5; 13 bases agree with TRBD2. The CDR3 has 16 amino acids. V trimming: 5 bases; J trimming: 1 base; junction bases outside the gene matches: 4. From germline, CDR1 is SGHVS and CDR2 FNYEAQ. CDR3 bases: TGTGCCAGCAGCCCCCGACTAGCGGGGGGCCAAGAGACCCAGTACTTC. As protein: CASSPRLAGGQETQYF.

The chain recombines TRBV5-1 with TRBJ2-7; 9 nucleotides match TRBD2. The V segment lost 0 bases and the J segment 2 bases; nucleotides outside the gene matches: 6. Looked up from germline, CDR1 is SGHRS and CDR2 is YFSETQ. CDR3 length equals 16 residues. This CDR3 reads CASSLDLAGSAYEQYF. CDR3 in DNA: TGCGCCAGCAGCTTGGACCTAGCGGGGAGCGCCTACGAGCAGTACTTC.

The chain has TRBV7-9 and TRBJ2-7, with a tentative D call TRBD2 (6 bases). This CDR3 is 13 amino acids long. The germline V gene has CDR1 SEHNR and CDR2 FQNEAQ (reference sequence). The V gene lost 1 base and the J gene lost 12 bases, with 16 bases spanning the gap. CDR3 sequence: CASSLVGAEGLYF. DNA of the CDR3: TGTGCCAGCAGCTTAGTCGGGGCGGAGGGGCTGTACTTC.

The chain employs TRBV11-3 and TRBJ2-5, with D perhaps matching TRBD2 (6 bases). Between the trimmed V and J ends, which lost 5 bases and 4 bases, there was a span of 14 bases. The CDR3 is 14 residues long. Germline V gene data show CDR1 as SGHNT and CDR2 as YENEEA. The CDR3 region is CASSTRDSPETQYF. CDR3 nucleotides: TGTGCCAGCAGCACCCGGGACTCACCAGAGACCCAGTACTTC.

This chain connects TRBV6-5 to TRBJ2-7, with 7 positions matching TRBD2. CDR1 and CDR2 (germline): MNHEY, SVGAGI. The CDR3 consists of 14 residues. V lost 4 bases, J lost 9 bases, and 12 bases stayed unmatched. The CDR3 nucleotides are TGTGCCAGCAGTTCGCCGGGAGGATCTACGACGCAGTACTTC. Translating gives CASSSPGGSTTQYF.

The chain carries TRBV5-1 and TRBJ2-7; 9 bases are shared with TRBD1. The trim removed 4 bases at V and 0 bases at J, leaving 5 bases unmatched. Germline-derived CDR1 and CDR2 are SGHRS and YFSETQ. This CDR3 spans 15 amino acids. The CDR3 spells CASSPGQGSSYEQYF. The CDR3 nucleotides read TGCGCCAGCAGCCCCGGACAGGGGAGCTCCTACGAGCAGTACTTC. Full variable domain (rest looked up from reference TRBV5-1 and TRBJ2-7): KAGVTQTPRYLIKTRGQQVTLSCSPISGHRSVSWYQQTPGQGLQFLFEYFSETQRNKGNFPGRFSGRQFSNSRSEMNVSTLELGDSALYLCASSPGQGSSYEQYFGPGTRLTVT.

This chain links TRBV18 with TRBJ1-2, with D possibly matching TRBD1 (6 bases). Germline CDR1 and CDR2: KGHSH and LQKENI. Between the trimmed V and J ends, which lost 0 bases and 6 bases, there was a span of 14 bases. The CDR3 covers 15 residues. The CDR3 region is CASSPPWGRVDGYTF. The CDR3 DNA is TGTGCCAGCTCACCACCTTGGGGGCGCGTCGATGGCTACACCTTC.

V is TRBV6-6 and J is TRBJ1-5; D gene unclear. Germline CDR1 and CDR2: MNHNY and SVGAGI (reference sequence). Between the trimmed V and J ends, which lost 0 bases and 6 bases, there was a span of 9 bases. CDR3 size: 14 residues. CDR3 nucleotide sequence: TGTGCCAGCAGTTACTCGAGTAGTGTTCAGCCCCAGCATTTT. Amino acids: CASSYSSSVQPQHF.